This T cell receptor (beta chain) was recovered during a study of T-cell memory formation after mild COVID-19 (dated by TCRdb to about 2021). Study-level background: Most TCR sequence clusters were specific to one of the two donors. Two young, previously healthy adult volunteers, one female and one male, were included in the cohort. In two donors, T-cell clones that expanded and contracted after mild COVID-19 were followed by sequencing TCRalpha and TCRbeta repertoires longitudinally.

Ficoll-Paque density gradient centrifugation was the method used to isolate PBMCs. The germline V gene specifies SGHAT as CDR1 and FQNNGV as CDR2. Counted from cysteine to phenylalanine, this CDR3 has 17 amino acids. Only the CDR3 DNA stays, 51 bases, in frame from base 1. V gives up 0 bases and J gives up 1 base, and the segment between their germline ends measures 13 bases. This clonotype has a handful of counts. Its target antigen remains unknown. The input lacks base qualities; no much larger clone sits a single base away. The paper's findings and limits, for the study overall: Balanced CD4/CD8 phenotypes were observed for clones contracting from day 15 to 85, whereas a bias towards CD4+ was observed for a second wave of clones expanding from day 15 to 37. The detection of some responding clones in pre-infection memory suggests that pre-existing cross-reactive memory T cells joined the SARS-CoV-2 response. The study covered only a couple of mild cases, and larger cohorts including severe cases with pre-infection samples were considered necessary. SARS-CoV-2 specificity of the second-wave clones peaking on day 37 was not confirmed. Contracting CD4+ clones were found mainly in CM and EM memory subsets, while CD8+ clones were enriched in EMRA.

Reads for this sample came from an Illumina NovaSeq 6000. Using 5'RACE with constant-segment primers, TCRalpha and TCRbeta cDNA libraries were constructed, with sample barcodes and unique molecular identifiers added in the process. RNA was extracted from every sample with Trizol reagent. Libraries were amplified in two PCR steps, with a second sample barcode and Illumina TruSeq adapters added in the second step. Libraries were sequenced on an Illumina NovaSeq with 2 x 150 bp paired-end reads. The paper's processing steps were these. Demultiplexing of reads and collapsing into UMI-guided consensus sequences were performed with migec v1.2.7. With mixcr v2.1.11, UMI consensuses were aligned to TRA and TRB V and J templates and assembled into clonotypes. Clonotypes were classified as expanded or contracted when called significant by both edgeR and NoisET, with noise models trained on biological replicates. For edgeR calls, the cutoffs were a false discovery rate-adjusted p below 0.01 and a log2 fold-change threshold of 1. As an exploratory analysis of dynamics, max-normalized trajectories of the 1000 most abundant clonotypes were examined by PCA with hierarchical clustering. Separately sequenced CD4+ and CD8+ repertoires were used to assign a CD4 or CD8 phenotype to each responding clone. The public sequencing data were trimmed at Q25 with fastp and processed into clonotypes with MiXCR by TCRdb, which kept only in-frame beta chains. Merged by CDR3 protein, the rows form single entries marked with the most common genes and DNA. What appears here as the V and J calls and clone size reflects TCRdb's work, not the paper's. The sample table contains fewer than 50,000 distinct CDR3 sequences; only one count was recorded for about 7.3% of them. The ten top clones hold approximately 1.4% of the sample.

Recombination joined TRBV11-2 with TRBJ2-4; the D gene is possibly TRBD1 or TRBD2, each agreeing over 5 bases. The sequence came from a man aged 18 to 29 who had mild COVID-19 (a few samples of this study predate the infection). The sample titles of this study are shuffled in the database, so cell type and time point are left out; the donor was told from shared clones. Material for sequencing was PBMCs or a T cell subset sorted from them (not recorded which). CDR3 reads: CASSLDWRWGAKNIQYF. The nucleotides read TGTGCCAGCAGCTTAGACTGGAGATGGGGGGCCAAAAACATTCAGTACTTC.